Shown below are 23 T cell receptor beta chains from a single sample sequenced in a study of cytomegalovirus exposure and HLA in healthy donors. A multiplex PCR was run with 60 Vbeta primers and 13 Jbeta primers. The method was immunoSEQ multiplex PCR; TCRdb's version includes in-frame clones alone and lacks a portion of them. The sample includes some 220,000 clones, around 80% of them seen just once. The sequenced sample consisted of PBMCs. The receptors shown here come from a boy under 18 in good health and CMV-seronegative.

This clone was observed a few times. The rearrangement joins TRBV12-5 to TRBJ1-2, with D possibly being TRBD1 (5 bases). The CDR3 spans 14 residues. V lost 0 bases to trimming and J lost 8 bases, with 13 bases between them. Germline lookup yields CDR1 LGHNT and CDR2 FRNRAP. The DNA of the CDR3 is TGTGCTAGTGGTTTGGTCGTCCCTGGGGCGGGCTACACCTTC. It yields the protein CASGLVVPGAGYTF.

J is TRBJ2-3 and V is TRBV12-5, with 9 bases that match TRBD2. This CDR3 has 20 residues. The germline V gene has CDR1 LGHNT and CDR2 FRNRAP. The junction had 17 bases not matched to a gene; V was cut back by 2 bases and J by 2 bases. The chain's CDR3 is CASGLPLGRLAGRDTDTQYF. Here the CDR3 DNA reads TGTGCTAGTGGTTTGCCCCTTGGGAGGCTAGCGGGGAGAGACACAGATACGCAGTATTTT.

This chain connects TRBV6-1 to TRBJ2-2; 8 nucleotides agree with TRBD2. J lost 7 bases, V lost 4 bases, and 5 bases had no gene match. The CDR3 covers 14 residues. CDR1 is MNHNS and CDR2 is SASEGT in the germline V gene. CDR3 nucleotide sequence: TGTGCCAGCAGTGTCGGGGGGGTCGGCGGGGAGCTGTTTTTT. The encoded protein is CASSVGGVGGELFF.

The genes are TRBV15 and TRBJ1-1; TRBD1 might be the D (6 bases). The CDR3 is made up of 13 amino acids. V lost 0 bases, J lost 10 bases, and 12 bases lay in between. Germline-derived CDR1 and CDR2 are LNHNV and YYDKDF (reference sequence). The CDR3: CATSREVGARAFF. For the CDR3, the DNA is TGTGCCACCAGCAGAGAAGTGGGGGCCAGAGCTTTCTTT.

This chain uses TRBV6-1 with TRBJ2-3; D is unclear. Germline loops: CDR1 MNHNS, CDR2 SASEGT. Trimming left V 0 bases short and J 0 bases short, with 7 bases between. The CDR3 runs to 15 residues. CDR3 residues: CASSEAASSTDTQYF. For the CDR3, the DNA is TGTGCCAGCAGTGAAGCAGCGTCTAGCACAGATACGCAGTATTTT.

V usage is TRBV9 and J usage is TRBJ1-5, with D possibly matching TRBD1 (5 bases). With 0 bases removed from V and 2 bases from J, the gap between germline ends came to 9 bases. The germline gives CDR1 SGDLS, CDR2 YYNGEE. The CDR3 is 15 residues long. CDR3 in DNA: TGTGCCAGCAGCGTAGGGGGGGAAGGCAATCAGCCCCAGCATTTT. Amino acids: CASSVGGEGNQPQHF. The full variable domain, completed using reference TRBV9 and TRBJ1-5, is DSGVTQTPKHLITATGQRVTLRCSPRSGDLSVYWYQQSLDQGLQFLIQYYNGEERAKGNILERFSAQQFPDLHSELNLSSLELGDSALYFCASSVGGEGNQPQHFGDGTRLSIL.

This sequence joins TRBV6-1 and TRBJ1-1; D is ambiguous. The CDR3 extends over 15 amino acids. Trimming took off 4 bases at V and 0 bases at J, with 12 bases between the two ends. Germline CDR1 MNHNS, CDR2 SASEGT. This CDR3 is CASSVKLLLNTEAFF. CDR3 coding DNA: TGTGCCAGCAGTGTTAAACTTCTTCTGAACACTGAAGCTTTCTTT.

The chain recombines TRBV7-9 with TRBJ1-1; TRBD1 matches 7 bases. CDR3 length: 14 amino acids. Germline trimming cut 5 bases from V and 5 bases from J; bases unmatched to any gene: 8. CDR1 SEHNR and CDR2 FQNEAQ come from the germline V gene (reference sequence). DNA for the CDR3: TGTGCCAGCAGCGTGACAGGGAGGTGGACTGAAGCTTTCTTT. As protein: CASSVTGRWTEAFF.

The chain joins TRBV7-9 to TRBJ1-3; tentative D call: TRBD1 (6 bases). V was shortened by 4 bases and J by 0 bases, with 10 bases between the two germline ends. Germline V lookup: CDR1 SEHNR, CDR2 FQNEAQ (reference sequence). CDR3 length: 15 residues. The CDR3: CASSWTVSSGNTIYF. The CDR3 DNA sequence: TGTGCCAGCAGCTGGACAGTTAGCTCTGGAAACACCATATATTTT.

The CDR3 loop is CATMPGTVNQPQHF. The CDR3 DNA reads as TGTGCCACCATGCCTGGGACAGTTAATCAGCCCCAGCATTTT. The chain links TRBV10-3 to TRBJ1-5, with TRBD1 matching 7 bases. In germline, CDR1 is ENHRY, CDR2 SYGVKD. With 10 bases clipped from V and 4 bases from J, the junction kept 10 bases outside the gene matches. The CDR3 sequence is 14 residues long.

The chain couples TRBV30 to TRBJ2-2; 10 bases agree with TRBD2. CDR1 is GTSNPN, CDR2 SVGIG, per germline (reference sequence). Trimming at V came to 1 base and at J to 0 bases, leaving 5 bases not matched to a gene. This CDR3 has 17 residues. In DNA, the CDR3 is TGTGCCTGGAGTGGGCTAGCGGGAGAACCGAACACCGGGGAGCTGTTTTTT. Translated: CAWSGLAGEPNTGELFF. The full variable domain, rest sourced from reference TRBV30 and TRBJ2-2, is SQTIHQWPATLVQPVGSPLSLECTVEGTSNPNLYWYRQAAGRGLQLLFYSVGIGQISSEVPQNLSASRPQDRQFILSSKKLLLSDSGFYLCAWSGLAGEPNTGELFFGEGSRLTVL.

This rearrangement joins TRBV4-2 to TRBJ1-2; possibly TRBD1 for D (5 bases). V lost 0 bases to trimming and J lost 7 bases, with 12 bases between them. Germline CDR1 and CDR2: LGHNA and YNFKEQ. CDR3 length equals 14 residues. The CDR3 nucleotides read TGTGCCAGCAGCCAAGATTCTAGGGGAGGTGGCTACACCTTC. Translating it yields CASSQDSRGGGYTF.

The chain carries TRBV27 and TRBJ1-2, with D perhaps matching TRBD1 (6 bases). Between the trimmed V and J ends, which lost 3 bases and 8 bases, there was a span of 13 bases. This CDR3 region has 13 residues. The V gene's germline CDR1 is MNHEY and CDR2 SMNVEV (reference sequence). CDR3 sequence (DNA): TGTGCCAGCAGTTTCAGGGACAACAGCGGCTACACCTTC. This translates into CASSFRDNSGYTF.

The CDR3 sequence is CASSPGQGRETQYF. CDR3 bases: TGTGCCAGCAGCCCGGGACAGGGAAGAGAGACCCAGTACTTC. The rearrangement links TRBV6-5 to TRBJ2-5; 9 nucleotides align to TRBD1. The V gene end was trimmed by 6 bases and the J gene end by 4 bases; junction bases not matched to a gene: 6. The CDR3 sequence is 14 residues long. Germline V gene data show CDR1 as MNHEY and CDR2 as SVGAGI.

This clone showed up just a few times. V usage is TRBV6-6 and J usage is TRBJ2-2, with 7 bases fitting TRBD1. After removal of 9 bases from V and 1 base from J, the junction contained 5 bases not matched to a gene. Germline V lookup: CDR1 MNHNY, CDR2 SVGAGI (reference sequence). CDR3 length: 14 residues. CDR3 amino acids: CASYRGVNTGELFF. CDR3 in DNA: TGTGCCAGTTACAGGGGCGTGAACACCGGGGAGCTGTTTTTT.

The rearrangement links TRBV4-1 to TRBJ2-3; D is possibly TRBD1 (5 bases). V lost 0 bases and J lost 0, with 10 bases in between. CDR3 length: 16 residues. Germline V gives CDR1 MGHRA, CDR2 YSYEKL. This CDR3 reads CASSQEGRASTDTQYF. As DNA, the CDR3 is TGCGCCAGCAGCCAAGAGGGCAGGGCAAGCACAGATACGCAGTATTTT.

This clone was seen only a few times. The chain joins TRBV7-7 to TRBJ2-2; 10 bases map to TRBD1. The CDR3 runs 16 residues. Germline-derived CDR1 and CDR2 are SSHAT and FNYEAQ (reference sequence). V dropped 5 bases and J dropped 6; count of bases not matched to a gene: 9. The chain's CDR3 is CASSLRTGGDPGELFF. The CDR3 region has the DNA TGTGCCAGCAGCCTCCGGACAGGGGGGGACCCCGGGGAGCTGTTTTTT.

The chain employs TRBV7-6 and TRBJ1-5; D is perhaps TRBD1 (5 bases). The germline V gene has CDR1 SGHVS and CDR2 FNYEAQ. Trimming shortened V by 1 base and J by 2 bases, and 9 bases separated the two germline ends. This CDR3 is 15 amino acids long. The CDR3 spells CASSLVAGGNQPQHF. The DNA for the CDR3 is TGTGCCAGCAGCTTAGTTGCGGGGGGCAATCAGCCCCAGCATTTT.

The chain is built from TRBV14 and TRBJ2-7; TRBD2 is a possible D gene (7 bases). The ends were cut back, 1 base at V and 3 bases at J, with 19 bases in the middle. Germline values: CDR1 SGHDN, CDR2 FVKESK. The CDR3 consists of 17 residues. CDR3 DNA sequence: TGTGCCAGCAGCCAAGCCCTAGGGGGGGGGATCTTCTACGAGCAGTACTTC. Amino acids: CASSQALGGGIFYEQYF.

The J gene is TRBJ1-3, the V gene TRBV7-6, with D unresolved. Germline assignment: CDR1 SGHVS and CDR2 FNYEAQ. V was cut by 5 bases and J by 4 bases, with 18 bases left in between. The CDR3 is 16 amino acids. CDR3 residues: CASSRGQNSLGNTIYF. CDR3 in DNA: TGTGCCAGCAGCCGAGGGCAGAATTCTCTGGGAAACACCATATATTTT.

The chain employs TRBV5-4 and TRBJ1-6, with 10 positions matching TRBD1. The CDR3 length is 17 residues. CDR1 is SGHNT and CDR2 is YYREEE in the germline V gene (reference sequence). Losses at the gene ends were 4 bases for V and 8 bases for J; bases not matched to a gene: 12. The CDR3 sequence: CASSLLSLGTGDSPLHF. The CDR3 DNA sequence: TGTGCCAGCAGCCTGCTTAGCCTCGGGACAGGGGATTCACCCCTCCACTTT.

The chain employs TRBV5-1 and TRBJ2-5, with TRBD2 as a possible D gene (5 bases). The V and J ends lost 4 bases and 2 bases respectively, with 15 bases between them. The CDR3 covers 15 residues. Germline CDR1 and CDR2: SGHRS and YFSETQ. The DNA for the CDR3 is TGCGCCAGCAGCCGATGGGGAGAGAGGCAAGAGACCCAGTACTTC. This sequence encodes CASSRWGERQETQYF. Variable domain in full (rest from reference TRBV5-1 and TRBJ2-5): KAGVTQTPRYLIKTRGQQVTLSCSPISGHRSVSWYQQTPGQGLQFLFEYFSETQRNKGNFPGRFSGRQFSNSRSEMNVSTLELGDSALYLCASSRWGERQETQYFGPGTRLLVL.

The chain is built from TRBV19 and TRBJ1-2; weak D call: TRBD1 (5 bases). The CDR3 contains 13 residues. CDR1 is LNHDA and CDR2 is SQIVND in the germline V gene (reference sequence). With 1 base removed from V and 5 bases from J, the gap between germline ends came to 8 bases. The CDR3 reads CASSIGDRYGYTF. The DNA for the CDR3 is TGTGCCAGTAGTATAGGCGACAGATATGGCTACACCTTC.